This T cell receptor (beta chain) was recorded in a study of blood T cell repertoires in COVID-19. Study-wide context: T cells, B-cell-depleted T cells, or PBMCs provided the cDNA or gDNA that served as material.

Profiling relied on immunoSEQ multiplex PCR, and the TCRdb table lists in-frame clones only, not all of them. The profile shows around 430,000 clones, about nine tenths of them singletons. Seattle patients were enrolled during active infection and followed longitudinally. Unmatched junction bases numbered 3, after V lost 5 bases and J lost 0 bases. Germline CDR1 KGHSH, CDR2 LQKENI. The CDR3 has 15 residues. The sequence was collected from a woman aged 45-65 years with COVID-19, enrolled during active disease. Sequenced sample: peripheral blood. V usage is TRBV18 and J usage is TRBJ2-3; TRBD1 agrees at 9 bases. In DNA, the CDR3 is TGTGCCAGCTCATCCGGACAGGGGAGCACAGATACGCAGTATTTT. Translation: CASSSGQGSTDTQYF.